Included here is one T cell receptor beta chain sequence, with context. The sample belongs to a study of blood T cell repertoires in COVID-19. Turning to the study itself: Acute-phase and convalescent COVID-19 samples originated in the United States, Italy and Spain. In each case, the material was cDNA or gDNA derived from T cells, B-cell-depleted T cells, or PBMCs.

This table comes from immunoSEQ multiplex PCR, and its TCRdb copy is limited to in-frame clones, with some not included. The sample lists more than 250,000 clones; 70% to 90% were seen once. CDR3 length: 14 residues. V lost 3 bases, J lost 9 bases, and 9 bases stayed unmatched. The V gene's germline CDR1 is SGDLS and CDR2 YYNGEE. Sequencing was performed on peripheral blood. The chain uses TRBV9 and TRBJ1-5, with TRBD1 matching over 7 bases. This TCR derives from a man in his late teens or twenties who had recovered from COVID-19. This CDR3 is CASSAGTDATPQHF. DNA of the CDR3: TGTGCCAGCAGCGCCGGGACAGATGCAACGCCCCAGCATTTT.